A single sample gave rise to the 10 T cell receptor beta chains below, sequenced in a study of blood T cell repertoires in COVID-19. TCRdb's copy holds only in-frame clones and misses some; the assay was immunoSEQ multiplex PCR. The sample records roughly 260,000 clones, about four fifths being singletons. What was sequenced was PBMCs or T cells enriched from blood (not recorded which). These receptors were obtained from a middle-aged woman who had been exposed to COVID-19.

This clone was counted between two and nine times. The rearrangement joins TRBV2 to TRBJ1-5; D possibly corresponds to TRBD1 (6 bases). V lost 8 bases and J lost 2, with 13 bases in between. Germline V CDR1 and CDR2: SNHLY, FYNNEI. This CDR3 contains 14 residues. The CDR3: CASGGGRGNQPQHF. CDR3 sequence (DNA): TGTGCCAGCGGGGGGGGCAGGGGCAATCAGCCCCAGCATTTT.

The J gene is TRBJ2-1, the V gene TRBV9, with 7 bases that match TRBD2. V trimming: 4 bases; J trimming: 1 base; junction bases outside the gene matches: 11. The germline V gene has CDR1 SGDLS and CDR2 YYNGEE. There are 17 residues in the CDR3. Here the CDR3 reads CASSPPWEGKSYNEQFF. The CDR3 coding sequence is TGTGCCAGCAGCCCCCCTTGGGAGGGTAAATCCTACAATGAGCAGTTCTTC.

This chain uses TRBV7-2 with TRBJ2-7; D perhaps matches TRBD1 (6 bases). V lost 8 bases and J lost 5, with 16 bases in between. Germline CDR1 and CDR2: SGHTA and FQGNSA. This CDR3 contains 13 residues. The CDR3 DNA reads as TGTGCCAGCGGACCTTACAGGGACCACGAGCAGTACTTC. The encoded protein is CASGPYRDHEQYF.

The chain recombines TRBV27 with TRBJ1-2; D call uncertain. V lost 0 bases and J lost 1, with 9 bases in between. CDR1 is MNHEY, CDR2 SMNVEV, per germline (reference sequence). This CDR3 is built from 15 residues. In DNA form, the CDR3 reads TGTGCCAGCAGTTTATCGGCAGGATTTAACTATGGCTACACCTTC. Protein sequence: CASSLSAGFNYGYTF.

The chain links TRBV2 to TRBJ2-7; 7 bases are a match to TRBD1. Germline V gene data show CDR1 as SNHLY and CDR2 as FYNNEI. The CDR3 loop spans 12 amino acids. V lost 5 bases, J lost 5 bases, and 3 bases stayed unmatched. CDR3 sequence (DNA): TGTGCCAGCAGTTACGGGACAGACGAGCAGTACTTC. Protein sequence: CASSYGTDEQYF.

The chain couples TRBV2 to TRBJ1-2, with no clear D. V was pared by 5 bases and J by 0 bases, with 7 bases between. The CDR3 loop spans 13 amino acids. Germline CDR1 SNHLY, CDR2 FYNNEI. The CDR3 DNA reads TGTGCCAGCAGTCAACAGACTAACTATGGCTACACCTTC. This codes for CASSQQTNYGYTF.

The CDR3 here is CASSFGSGESSYNSPLHF. CDR3 bases: TGTGCCAGCAGTTTTGGGTCCGGAGAAAGCTCCTATAATTCACCCCTCCACTTT. J is TRBJ1-6 and V is TRBV28; D is undetermined. Looked up from germline, CDR1 is MDHEN and CDR2 is SYDVKM. The CDR3 has 18 amino acids. With 3 bases removed from V and 0 bases from J, the gap between germline ends came to 15 bases.

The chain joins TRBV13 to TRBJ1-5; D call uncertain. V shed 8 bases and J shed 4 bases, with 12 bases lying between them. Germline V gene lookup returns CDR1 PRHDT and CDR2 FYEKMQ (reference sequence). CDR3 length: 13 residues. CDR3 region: CASGRGSNQPQHF. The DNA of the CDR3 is TGTGCCAGCGGCCGGGGTTCGAATCAGCCCCAGCATTTT.

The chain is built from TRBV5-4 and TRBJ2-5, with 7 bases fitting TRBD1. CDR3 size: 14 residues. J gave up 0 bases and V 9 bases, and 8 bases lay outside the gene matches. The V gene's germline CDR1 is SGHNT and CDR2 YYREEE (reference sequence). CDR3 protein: CAIKGGLYQETQYF. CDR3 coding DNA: TGTGCCATCAAAGGGGGCCTGTACCAAGAGACCCAGTACTTC.

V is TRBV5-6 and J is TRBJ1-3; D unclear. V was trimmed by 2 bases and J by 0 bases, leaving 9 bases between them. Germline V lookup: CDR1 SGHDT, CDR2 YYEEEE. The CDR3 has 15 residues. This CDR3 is CASSFVHSSGNTIYF. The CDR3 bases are TGTGCCAGCAGCTTTGTTCATTCCTCTGGAAACACCATATATTTT. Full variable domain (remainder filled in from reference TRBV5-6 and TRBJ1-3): DAGVTQSPTHLIKTRGQQVTLRCSPKSGHDTVSWYQQALGQGPQFIFQYYEEEERQRGNFPDRFSGHQFPNYSSELNVNALLLGDSALYLCASSFVHSSGNTIYFGEGSWLTVV.